This T cell receptor (beta chain) was documented in a study of CD8 T cells in ankylosing spondylitis. TCRdb processed the 5' RACE reads anew with MiXCR; each CDR3 protein has one entry. The repertoire has 200,000 to 250,000 distinct CDR3 sequences, more than 25% of them found once; the top ten carry 3.5% to 4.5%. The CDR3 has 16 residues. Trimming cost V 0 bases and J 4 bases, with 10 bases left between them. The V call is TRBV12-3 or TRBV12-4, the J call TRBJ2-6; TRBD2 is a possible D gene (6 bases). The sample comprised blood, either unsorted or a sorted T cell fraction (not recorded which). The origin of this receptor is a male donor with ankylosing spondylitis or in good health (not recorded which). The CDR3 DNA follows: TGTGCCAGCAGTTTAGCAGGGGCGGGAGGGGCCAACGTCCTGACTTTC. This gives the protein CASSLAGAGGANVLTF.